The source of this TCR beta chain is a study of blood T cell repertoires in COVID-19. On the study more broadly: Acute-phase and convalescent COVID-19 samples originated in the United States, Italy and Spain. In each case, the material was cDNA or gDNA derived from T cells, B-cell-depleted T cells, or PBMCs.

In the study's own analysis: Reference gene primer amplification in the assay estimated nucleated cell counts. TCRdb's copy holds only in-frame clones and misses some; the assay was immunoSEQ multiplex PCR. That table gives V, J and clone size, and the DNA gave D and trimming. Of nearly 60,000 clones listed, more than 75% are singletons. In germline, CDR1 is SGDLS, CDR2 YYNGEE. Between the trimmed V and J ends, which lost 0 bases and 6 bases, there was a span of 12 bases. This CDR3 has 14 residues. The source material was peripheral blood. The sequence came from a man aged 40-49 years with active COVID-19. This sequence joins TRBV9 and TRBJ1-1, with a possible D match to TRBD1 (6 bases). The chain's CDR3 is CASSVALGQSEAFF. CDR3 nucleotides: TGTGCCAGCAGCGTAGCGCTGGGACAATCTGAAGCTTTCTTT.